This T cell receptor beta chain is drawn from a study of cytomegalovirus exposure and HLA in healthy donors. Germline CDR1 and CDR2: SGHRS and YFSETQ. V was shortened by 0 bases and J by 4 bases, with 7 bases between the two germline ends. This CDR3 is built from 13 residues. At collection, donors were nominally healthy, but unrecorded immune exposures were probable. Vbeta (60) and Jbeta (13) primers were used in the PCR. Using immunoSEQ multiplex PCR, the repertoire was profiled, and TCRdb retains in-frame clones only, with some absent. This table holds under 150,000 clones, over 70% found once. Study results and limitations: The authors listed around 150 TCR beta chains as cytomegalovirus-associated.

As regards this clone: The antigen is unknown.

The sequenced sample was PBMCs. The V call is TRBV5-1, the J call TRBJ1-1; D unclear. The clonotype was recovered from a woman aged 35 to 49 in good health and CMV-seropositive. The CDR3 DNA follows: TGCGCCAGCAGCTTGGGAATCGGCACTGAAGCTTTCTTT. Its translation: CASSLGIGTEAFF. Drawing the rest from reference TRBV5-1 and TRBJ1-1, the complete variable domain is KAGVTQTPRYLIKTRGQQVTLSCSPISGHRSVSWYQQTPGQGLQFLFEYFSETQRNKGNFPGRFSGRQFSNSRSEMNVSTLELGDSALYLCASSLGIGTEAFFGQGTRLTVV.